Presented here are 13 T cell receptor beta chains from one specimen sequenced in a study of blood T cell repertoires in COVID-19. Libraries were prepared by immunoSEQ multiplex PCR; TCRdb keeps only in-frame clonotypes and omits some of them. The sample carries under 200,000 clones, 80% to 85% recorded once. Sequences were obtained from peripheral blood. The source is a woman in her 70s with COVID-19, enrolled during active disease.

This sequence joins TRBV18 and TRBJ2-3; D not resolved. Germline V lookup: CDR1 KGHSH, CDR2 LQKENI. V lost 3 bases to trimming and J lost 2 bases, with 9 bases between them. This CDR3 is 14 amino acids long. CDR3 in DNA: TGTGCCAGCTCACCTAATGGCCCCACAGATACGCAGTATTTT. Protein: CASSPNGPTDTQYF.

This chain joins TRBV11-2 and TRBJ2-1, with a possible D match to TRBD2 (6 bases). The CDR3 runs 15 residues. CDR1 is SGHAT and CDR2 is FQNNGV in the germline V gene. The V end was cut by 8 bases, the J end by 6 bases, with 20 bases between. The CDR3, as DNA: TGTGCCAGCCGGGGCGGGACCAGGTGGGGCAATGAGCAGTTCTTC. Translation gives CASRGGTRWGNEQFF.

The chain is built from TRBV7-2 and TRBJ1-1, with a weak D call TRBD1 (6 bases). CDR1 is SGHTA and CDR2 is FQGNSA in the germline V gene. The CDR3 totals 17 residues. V lost 0 bases, J lost 2 bases, and 16 bases lay in between. Here the CDR3 reads CASSLAGRTVFNTEAFF. In DNA, the CDR3 is TGTGCCAGCAGCTTAGCAGGAAGGACAGTTTTTAACACTGAAGCTTTCTTT.

V and J are TRBV2 and TRBJ1-5; D gene ambiguous. This CDR3 has 12 amino acids. CDR1 SNHLY and CDR2 FYNNEI come from the germline V gene. V lost 5 bases and J 5 bases, leaving 7 bases between the germline ends. The CDR3 DNA reads as TGTGCCAGCAGTATAACAGATCAGCCCCAGCATTTT. As protein: CASSITDQPQHF.

The chain employs TRBV7-2 and TRBJ2-7; D is unresolved. Trimming shortened V by 1 base and J by 3 bases, and 7 bases separated the two germline ends. The V gene's germline CDR1 is SGHTA and CDR2 FQGNSA. The CDR3 totals 13 residues. This CDR3 reads CASSLGADYEQYV. In DNA, the CDR3 is TGTGCCAGCAGCTTAGGGGCAGACTACGAGCAGTACGTC.

At least ten counts were recorded for this clone. This sequence joins TRBV10-1 and TRBJ2-2; a weak D match, TRBD1 (5 bases). The CDR3 extends over 15 amino acids. Between the trimmed V and J ends, which lost 5 bases and 1 base, there was a span of 11 bases. CDR1 and CDR2 from the germline V gene are WNHNN and SYGVQD (reference sequence). CDR3 loop: CASSPDRWNTGELFF. CDR3 sequence (DNA): TGCGCCAGCAGTCCTGACAGATGGAACACCGGGGAGCTGTTTTTT.

V gene TRBV6-5 combines with J gene TRBJ1-1; 10 bases agree with TRBD1. The CDR3 has 16 amino acids. V trimming: 2 bases; J trimming: 6 bases; junction bases outside the gene matches: 9. CDR1 and CDR2 (germline): MNHEY, SVGAGI. CDR3 residues: CASSYAQTGGRAEAFF. As DNA, the CDR3 is TGTGCCAGCAGTTACGCCCAGACAGGGGGCAGGGCTGAAGCTTTCTTT.

This clone was seen once. Written as DNA, the CDR3 is TGTGCCAGTAGTGGAGTACAGGGGGGATCTAGAAACGAGCAGTACGTC. Encoded protein: CASSGVQGGSRNEQYV. The chain employs TRBV19 and TRBJ2-7; 8 bases match TRBD1. Trimming at V came to 5 bases and at J to 5 bases, leaving 14 bases not matched to a gene. CDR1 and CDR2 (germline): LNHDA, SQIVND (reference sequence). The CDR3 contains 16 residues.

The J gene is TRBJ2-7, the V gene TRBV6-5; 8 bases agree with TRBD1. Germline CDR1 MNHEY, CDR2 SVGAGI. The CDR3 has 14 residues. V trimming: 6 bases; J trimming: 7 bases; junction bases outside the gene matches: 11. The CDR3 coding sequence is TGTGCCAGCAGGCCCAGGGGGCGAGAAGGAGAGCAGTACTTC. It specifies CASRPRGREGEQYF.

Concerning this clone: One end of the junction fails to match germline, which may point to a read error. The CDR3 protein is CASSKSPPGQLLF. CDR3 coding DNA: TGTGCCAGCAGCAAATCACCTCCGGGACAGCTTTTATTC. The rearrangement joins TRBV7-9 to TRBJ1-2; TRBD1 matches 7 bases. This CDR3 region has 13 residues. Looked up from germline, CDR1 is SEHNR and CDR2 is FQNEAQ (reference sequence).

The chain joins TRBV7-9 to TRBJ1-2, with no clear D. The V and J ends lost 2 bases and 0 bases respectively, with 10 bases between them. Germline V gene data show CDR1 as SEHNR and CDR2 as FQNEAQ (reference sequence). The CDR3 has 15 amino acids. The CDR3 protein is CASSLQRPANYGYTF. The CDR3 region has the DNA TGTGCCAGCAGCTTACAGCGACCGGCTAACTATGGCTACACCTTC.

The chain links TRBV28 to TRBJ1-4, with D uncertain. The CDR3 is made up of 14 amino acids. The V and J ends lost 2 bases and 7 bases respectively, with 11 bases between them. Germline V CDR1 and CDR2: MDHEN, SYDVKM. DNA of the CDR3: TGTGCCAGCAGTTTAAGGGTTGAGGGTGAAAAACTGTTTTTT. Protein sequence: CASSLRVEGEKLFF.

The rearrangement links TRBV9 to TRBJ1-1; 7 positions agree with TRBD1. The germline V gene has CDR1 SGDLS and CDR2 YYNGEE. Losses at the gene ends were 4 bases for V and 1 base for J; bases not matched to a gene: 10. This CDR3 has 16 amino acids. CDR3 coding DNA: TGTGCCAGCAGCCGGCTTTCATACAGGGGGAACACTGAAGCTTTCTTT. Translating gives CASSRLSYRGNTEAFF.